The 7 T cell receptor beta chains listed next were all sequenced from one sample in a study of blood T cell repertoires in COVID-19. Using immunoSEQ multiplex PCR, the repertoire was profiled, and TCRdb retains in-frame clones only, with some absent. The sample carries 150,000 to 200,000 clones, around 90% recorded once. Specimen: peripheral blood. These receptors originate from a human donor in a cohort sampled during active COVID-19.

V usage is TRBV12-2 and J usage is TRBJ1-1. TRBV12-2 is listed as a pseudogene. The CDR3 totals 15 residues. CDR3 sequence reads: CASRLARAENTEAFF. In DNA, the CDR3 is TGTGCAAGTCGCTTAGCGAGGGCGGAGAACACTGAAGCTTTCTTT.

The chain uses TRBV6-6 and TRBJ1-5; 7 bases align to TRBD1. Germline V gene sequence: CDR1 MNHNY, CDR2 SVGAGI (reference sequence). This CDR3 has 14 amino acids. The junction had 5 bases not matched to a gene; V was cut back by 5 bases and J by 4 bases. CDR3 coding DNA: TGTGCCAGCAGTCCGACAGGGACAAATCAGCCCCAGCATTTT. Its translation is CASSPTGTNQPQHF.

The chain couples TRBV5-1 to TRBJ1-6; 7 nucleotides align to TRBD1. V was pared by 4 bases and J by 7 bases, with 8 bases of the junction left unmatched. The CDR3 has 15 amino acids. The germline V gene has CDR1 SGHRS and CDR2 YFSETQ. The CDR3 loop reads CASSGGTAQNSPLHF. DNA for the CDR3: TGCGCCAGCAGCGGGGGGACAGCCCAAAATTCACCCCTCCACTTT.

CDR3 region: CASSLGQLLQETQYF. For the CDR3, the DNA is TGTGCCAGCAGCTTGGGACAGTTACTGCAAGAGACCCAGTACTTC. J is TRBJ2-5 and V is TRBV5-5; D is possibly TRBD1 (5 bases). Germline CDR1 SGHKS, CDR2 YYEKEE (reference sequence). Trimming shortened V by 0 bases and J by 2 bases, and 11 bases separated the two germline ends. The length of the CDR3 is 15 residues.

J is TRBJ2-7 and V is TRBV27, with 10 bases aligning to TRBD1. This CDR3 has 15 amino acids. Germline-derived CDR1 and CDR2 are MNHEY and SMNVEV (reference sequence). V lost 9 bases, J lost 4 bases, and 12 bases stayed unmatched. The CDR3 DNA follows: TGTGCCAGTAGTACTCGACAGGGGGCTTTTTACGAGCAGTACTTC. This gives the protein CASSTRQGAFYEQYF.

The gene calls are TRBV3-1 (or the pseudogene TRBV3-2) and TRBJ1-6, with a weak D call TRBD1 (5 bases). Germline CDR1 LGHDT, CDR2 YNNKEL (reference sequence). The CDR3 is 14 amino acids. V was clipped by 1 base and J by 6 bases, with 7 bases between them. The CDR3 loop reads CASSQAGGNSPLHF. The CDR3 DNA reads TGTGCCAGCAGCCAAGCGGGGGGTAATTCACCCCTCCACTTT.

The genes are TRBV5-3 and TRBJ2-7; 13 nucleotides align to TRBD2. TRBV5-3 is filed as an ORF, its function uncertain. This CDR3 has 15 residues. Germline trimming cut 4 bases from V and 6 bases from J; bases unmatched to any gene: 7. The CDR3 DNA is TGTGCCAGAAGCCTTGGGACTAGCGGGGTGGGCGAGCAGTACTTC. Amino acids: CARSLGTSGVGEQYF.